The 30 T cell receptor beta chains given below trace back to one sample, sequenced in a study of blood T cell repertoires in COVID-19. Some clones are missing from TCRdb's copy, which holds only in-frame ones; the method was immunoSEQ multiplex PCR. The profile shows 68,000 or so clones, over 75% of them singletons. Sample: peripheral blood. These receptors originate from a man in his 70s with active or convalescent COVID-19.

The chain recombines TRBV5-1 with TRBJ2-7; 15 positions agree with TRBD2. Losses at the gene ends were 4 bases for V and 1 base for J; bases not matched to a gene: 9. The CDR3 length is 18 residues. Germline CDR1 reads SGHRS; CDR2 reads YFSETQ. The CDR3 DNA follows: TGCGCCAGCAGCCAGGGACTAGCGGGGGGCGACCTTTCCTACGAGCAGTACTTC. Translating it yields CASSQGLAGGDLSYEQYF.

The chain uses TRBV6-1 and TRBJ1-5; 7 bases line up with TRBD1. The CDR3 totals 15 residues. The germline CDR1 and CDR2 sequences are MNHNS and SASEGT. J lost 3 bases, V lost 2 bases, and 4 bases had no gene match. CDR3 DNA: TGTGCCAGCAGTGAATGGGGACAGTACAATCAGCCCCAGCATTTT. This sequence encodes CASSEWGQYNQPQHF.

V usage is TRBV9 and J usage is TRBJ2-3; 8 bases map to TRBD2. The CDR3 length is 15 residues. Losses at the gene ends were 2 bases for V and 0 bases for J; bases not matched to a gene: 2. Germline lookup yields CDR1 SGDLS and CDR2 YYNGEE. CDR3 sequence: CASSVSGTSTDTQYF. CDR3 coding DNA: TGTGCCAGCAGCGTTAGCGGGACCAGCACAGATACGCAGTATTTT.

The V gene is TRBV19, the J gene TRBJ1-1, with D perhaps TRBD1 (6 bases). V lost 5 bases and J lost 1, with 14 bases in between. The CDR3 runs to 15 residues. CDR1 LNHDA and CDR2 SQIVND come from the germline V gene (reference sequence). CDR3 DNA: TGTGCCAGTAGTTACAGGGTTTGGGGGAACACTGAAGCTTTCTTT. Translating gives CASSYRVWGNTEAFF.

The V and J genes are TRBV19 and TRBJ1-5; D gene ambiguous. This CDR3 is 13 amino acids long. The V end was cut by 5 bases, the J end by 2 bases, with 7 bases between. Per germline, CDR1 LNHDA and CDR2 SQIVND (reference sequence). The CDR3 DNA sequence: TGTGCCAGTAGTTTTATCGGCAATCAGCCCCAGCATTTT. The encoded protein is CASSFIGNQPQHF.

This clone was counted between two and nine times. The gene calls are TRBV29-1 and TRBJ1-1, with no clear D. The CDR3 runs to 13 residues. The germline V gene has CDR1 SQVTM and CDR2 ANQGSEA. V was pared by 2 bases and J by 8 bases, with 15 bases between. CDR3 protein: CSVEYMPRGEAFF. For the CDR3, the DNA is TGCAGCGTTGAATACATGCCCCGTGGCGAAGCTTTCTTT.

The CDR3 reads CASSDNAGPGNTIYF. CDR3 nucleotides: TGCGCCAGCAGTGACAACGCGGGCCCTGGAAACACCATATATTTT. V and J are TRBV10-1 and TRBJ1-3, with D hard to call. The V end was cut by 3 bases, the J end by 2 bases, with 11 bases between. Germline V lookup: CDR1 WNHNN, CDR2 SYGVQD (reference sequence). CDR3 length: 15 residues.

This chain uses TRBV7-3 with TRBJ2-1; 13 nucleotides match TRBD2. This CDR3 has 20 amino acids. The germline gives CDR1 SGHTA, CDR2 FQGTGA. After removal of 2 bases from V and 7 bases from J, the junction contained 17 bases not matched to a gene. CDR3 coding DNA: TGTGCCAGCAGCTTATATAACCCTCTAGGGACTAGCGGGAAAGGGAATGAGCAGTTCTTC. It codes for CASSLYNPLGTSGKGNEQFF.

The chain employs TRBV30 and TRBJ1-5; the D is unclear. Germline lookup yields CDR1 GTSNPN and CDR2 SVGIG (reference sequence). V lost 3 bases and J lost 4, with 16 bases in between. This CDR3 is 15 amino acids long. The CDR3 region is CAWSRGQAWNQPQHF. The CDR3 bases are TGTGCCTGGAGCAGAGGGCAGGCTTGGAATCAGCCCCAGCATTTT.

This clone was detected only once. V usage is TRBV6-6 and J usage is TRBJ1-1; no firm D call. The length of the CDR3 is 12 residues. V shed 4 bases and J shed 0 bases, with 3 bases lying between them. Germline assignment: CDR1 MNHNY and CDR2 SVGAGI (reference sequence). CDR3 in DNA: TGTGCCAGCAGTTTATTGAACACTGAAGCTTTCTTT. This encodes CASSLLNTEAFF.

This clone was found once. CDR3 residues: CASSQGLSTDTQYF. The CDR3 DNA reads TGTGCCAGCAGCCAAGGACTGAGCACAGATACGCAGTATTTT. The chain uses TRBV3-1 (or the pseudogene TRBV3-2) and TRBJ2-3; D gene unclear. This CDR3 comprises 14 residues. Germline V gene lookup returns CDR1 LGHDT and CDR2 YNNKEL (reference sequence). V was pared by 1 base and J by 0 bases, with 5 bases between.

The sample holds one count of this clone. V gene TRBV5-4 combines with J gene TRBJ2-1; perhaps TRBD1 as D (5 bases). This CDR3 has 12 residues. Germline V lookup: CDR1 SGHNT, CDR2 YYREEE (reference sequence). Trimming removed 3 bases from V and 9 bases from J, with 10 bases in between. The CDR3 nucleotides read TGTGCCAGCAGCTCCCAGGGAATTGAGCAGTTCTTC. Translation gives CASSSQGIEQFF.

The chain employs TRBV27 and TRBJ2-7; 7 nucleotides match TRBD2. This CDR3 contains 14 residues. Germline-derived CDR1 and CDR2 are MNHEY and SMNVEV (reference sequence). V was pared by 7 bases and J by 2 bases, with 8 bases of the junction left unmatched. The CDR3 here is CASTRDYPTYEQYF. The CDR3 DNA is TGTGCCAGCACCCGGGACTACCCAACCTACGAGCAGTACTTC.

This chain joins TRBV28 and TRBJ1-2; tentative D call: TRBD1 (6 bases). V lost 4 bases, J lost 8 bases, and 11 bases lay in between. The CDR3 covers 12 residues. From germline, CDR1 is MDHEN and CDR2 SYDVKM. The CDR3 spells CASSSMGAGYTF. CDR3 coding DNA: TGTGCCAGCAGTTCCATGGGGGCCGGCTACACCTTC.

This sequence joins TRBV28 and TRBJ1-1, with unresolved D. The V and J ends lost 4 bases and 1 base respectively, with 10 bases between them. The CDR3 covers 14 residues. Germline-derived CDR1 and CDR2 are MDHEN and SYDVKM. CDR3 sequence (DNA): TGTGCCAGCAGTTATCGCGGCAGGAACACTGAAGCTTTCTTT. Encoded protein: CASSYRGRNTEAFF.

The chain has TRBV15 and TRBJ1-1; D ambiguous. V lost 5 bases and J lost 2, with 9 bases in between. The CDR3 has 13 amino acids. Germline CDR1 reads LNHNV; CDR2 reads YYDKDF (reference sequence). The CDR3 bases are TGTGCCACCAGCCTTGGGCCCAACACTGAAGCTTTCTTT. This encodes CATSLGPNTEAFF.

V usage is TRBV5-1 and J usage is TRBJ2-3; possibly TRBD1 for D (5 bases). This CDR3 is built from 16 residues. The germline V gene has CDR1 SGHRS and CDR2 YFSETQ. V gave up 6 bases and J gave up 0 bases, with 17 bases separating them. Here the CDR3 reads CASTSLGQASTDTQYF. DNA for the CDR3: TGCGCCAGCACCTCTTTGGGGCAGGCTAGCACAGATACGCAGTATTTT. The full variable domain, its missing parts supplied by reference TRBV5-1 and TRBJ2-3, is KAGVTQTPRYLIKTRGQQVTLSCSPISGHRSVSWYQQTPGQGLQFLFEYFSETQRNKGNFPGRFSGRQFSNSRSEMNVSTLELGDSALYLCASTSLGQASTDTQYFGPGTRLTVL.

This clone was observed a handful of times. CDR3: CASRQGLEAYNEQFF. CDR3 in DNA: TGCGCCAGCAGACAAGGACTAGAGGCCTACAATGAGCAGTTCTTC. The chain is built from TRBV5-1 and TRBJ2-1; 7 positions match TRBD2. Losses at the gene ends were 5 bases for V and 2 bases for J; bases not matched to a gene: 7. The CDR3 loop spans 15 amino acids. Germline CDR1 reads SGHRS; CDR2 reads YFSETQ.

The chain has TRBV6-6 and TRBJ1-2; 12 bases match TRBD1. The CDR3 loop spans 15 amino acids. The germline V gene encodes CDR1 MNHNY and CDR2 SVGAGI (reference sequence). V lost 2 bases and J lost 6; bases outside the gene matches: 4. The CDR3 is CASSYRGTGGNGYTF. The CDR3 nucleotides read TGTGCCAGCAGTTACAGAGGGACAGGGGGCAATGGCTACACCTTC.

There are a few counts of this clone. The chain employs TRBV5-1 and TRBJ2-5; D is perhaps TRBD1 (5 bases). The germline V and J ends were trimmed by 0 bases and 5 bases, with 11 bases remaining between them. The CDR3 totals 14 residues. Germline V gene data show CDR1 as SGHRS and CDR2 as YFSETQ. The CDR3 sequence: CASSLAGLLETQYF. In DNA form, the CDR3 reads TGCGCCAGCAGCTTGGCAGGGCTCCTCGAGACCCAGTACTTC.

The chain uses TRBV19 and TRBJ2-5; 8 bases are a match to TRBD2. The CDR3 consists of 14 residues. Trimming removed 5 bases from V and 3 bases from J; junction bases left unmatched: 5. Germline assignment: CDR1 LNHDA and CDR2 SQIVND (reference sequence). This chain's CDR3 is CASSVGGVEETQYF. As DNA, the CDR3 is TGTGCCAGTAGTGTCGGGGGGGTTGAAGAGACCCAGTACTTC.

The chain joins TRBV7-9 to TRBJ2-7, with 11 bases matching TRBD1. J gave up 2 bases and V 3 bases, and 9 bases lay outside the gene matches. The CDR3 is 17 residues long. Germline V lookup: CDR1 SEHNR, CDR2 FQNEAQ (reference sequence). CDR3 region: CASSFGIPGQGAYEQYF. CDR3 nucleotides: TGTGCCAGCAGCTTTGGGATCCCGGGACAGGGGGCCTACGAGCAGTACTTC.

The chain recombines TRBV4-1 with TRBJ2-3; TRBD2 agrees at 10 bases. J gave up 1 base and V 5 bases, and 9 bases lay outside the gene matches. The CDR3 spans 17 residues. Per the germline V gene, CDR1 is MGHRA and CDR2 is YSYEKL. The CDR3 reads CASSKGLAAMGTDTQYF. The CDR3 DNA is TGCGCCAGCAGCAAAGGACTAGCGGCGATGGGCACAGATACGCAGTATTTT.

The rearrangement uses TRBV5-1 and TRBJ2-5; 8 nucleotides align to TRBD2. CDR1 and CDR2 from the germline V gene are SGHRS and YFSETQ. CDR3 length: 15 amino acids. Unmatched junction bases numbered 10, after V lost 4 bases and J lost 5 bases. Here the CDR3 DNA reads TGCGCCAGCAGCCCCAGTGGGACTAGAGGGGAGACCCAGTACTTC. Translated, it gives CASSPSGTRGETQYF.

The chain joins TRBV19 to TRBJ2-1, with 8 nucleotides matching TRBD1. The V gene's germline CDR1 is LNHDA and CDR2 SQIVND (reference sequence). V lost 4 bases, J lost 9 bases, and 5 bases stayed unmatched. This CDR3 contains 13 residues. The DNA for the CDR3 is TGTGCCAGTAGTACGGACAGGGCCGGTGAGCAGTTCTTC. Translated: CASSTDRAGEQFF.

The V gene is TRBV13, the J gene TRBJ2-5; 13 bases align to TRBD2. V lost 3 bases, J lost 5 bases, and 6 bases stayed unmatched. CDR1 PRHDT and CDR2 FYEKMQ come from the germline V gene (reference sequence). The CDR3 is 16 residues long. CDR3: CASSFTGLAGEETQYF. The CDR3 DNA is TGTGCCAGCAGCTTTACCGGACTAGCGGGAGAGGAGACCCAGTACTTC.

V is TRBV2 and J is TRBJ2-1; D possibly corresponds to TRBD2 (6 bases). V was trimmed by 8 bases and J by 7 bases, leaving 12 bases between them. This CDR3 is built from 12 residues. The germline CDR1 and CDR2 sequences are SNHLY and FYNNEI. In DNA, the CDR3 is TGTGCCAGCGCCGGGGAGGTTAATGAGCAGTTCTTC. Amino acid sequence: CASAGEVNEQFF. Full variable domain (missing parts from reference TRBV2 and TRBJ2-1): EPEVTQTPSHQVTQMGQEVILRCVPISNHLYFYWYRQILGQKVEFLVSFYNNEISEKSEIFDDQFSVERPDGSNFTLKIRSTKLEDSAMYFCASAGEVNEQFFGPGTRLTVL.

The chain employs TRBV5-1 and TRBJ1-2; 8 nucleotides match TRBD1. The CDR3 spans 17 residues. Germline trimming cut 3 bases from V and 5 bases from J; bases unmatched to any gene: 15. CDR1 is SGHRS and CDR2 is YFSETQ in the germline V gene. This chain's CDR3 is CASSYYPGQANLYGYTF. The CDR3 nucleotides are TGCGCCAGCAGCTATTACCCGGGACAGGCAAACCTGTATGGCTACACCTTC.

This clone appeared once. The chain is built from TRBV18 and TRBJ2-7, with TRBD2 matching 11 bases. This CDR3 has 16 amino acids. V shed 0 bases and J 6 bases; nucleotides not matched to a gene: 7. The germline CDR1 and CDR2 sequences are KGHSH and LQKENI. CDR3 sequence reads: CASSPPVAGGLLEQYF. The CDR3 DNA reads TGTGCCAGCTCACCACCGGTAGCGGGGGGGCTCCTCGAGCAGTACTTC.

This clone was seen just once. The rearrangement links TRBV28 to TRBJ1-1; 9 bases are a match to TRBD1. V lost 6 bases and J lost 1; bases outside the gene matches: 6. The CDR3 is made up of 15 amino acids. Germline values: CDR1 MDHEN, CDR2 SYDVKM. Here the CDR3 reads CASRKRGQGNTEAFF. In DNA, the CDR3 is TGTGCCAGCAGAAAACGGGGACAGGGGAACACTGAAGCTTTCTTT.